What follows are 19 T cell receptor beta chains derived from one specimen sequenced in a study of cytomegalovirus exposure and HLA in healthy donors. PCR involved 60 Vbeta and 13 Jbeta primers. Data came from immunoSEQ multiplex PCR; TCRdb stores just in-frame clones and leaves some out. The sample holds around 110,000 clones, 70% to 75% seen once. Sequencing input: PBMCs. The source of these receptors is a woman aged 18-30 years in good health and CMV-seronegative.

The chain joins TRBV19 to TRBJ1-2; D is possibly TRBD1 (6 bases). There are 14 residues in the CDR3. V was trimmed by 4 bases and J by 4 bases, leaving 13 bases between them. The germline V gene has CDR1 LNHDA and CDR2 SQIVND (reference sequence). CDR3 region: CASSTTGSSYGYTF. The CDR3 DNA follows: TGTGCCAGTAGTACCACAGGGTCCTCCTATGGCTACACCTTC.

The chain uses TRBV4-2 and TRBJ2-2; TRBD2 aligns across 10 bases. Germline loops: CDR1 LGHNA, CDR2 YNFKEQ. V lost 3 bases and J lost 5; bases outside the gene matches: 9. The CDR3 contains 17 residues. The CDR3 bases are TGTGCCAGCAGCCAGGCGACGGGACTAGCGAGAACCGGGGAGCTGTTTTTT. The encoded protein is CASSQATGLARTGELFF.

This chain connects TRBV7-9 to TRBJ1-1, with D possibly matching TRBD1 (5 bases). The V gene lost 6 bases and the J gene lost 0 bases, with 23 bases spanning the gap. The germline V gene encodes CDR1 SEHNR and CDR2 FQNEAQ (reference sequence). This CDR3 comprises 18 residues. The CDR3 bases are TGTGCCAGCAGTTTAAGCCCGACAGCTAAGTATATGAACACTGAAGCTTTCTTT. It codes for CASSLSPTAKYMNTEAFF. The variable domain in full, with the rest retrieved from reference TRBV7-9 and TRBJ1-1, is DTGVSQNPRHKITKRGQNVTFRCDPISEHNRLYWYRQTLGQGPEFLTYFQNEAQLEKSRLLSDRFSAERPKGSFSTLEIQRTEQGDSAMYLCASSLSPTAKYMNTEAFFGQGTRLTVV.

This chain links TRBV5-1 with TRBJ1-3; no clear D. CDR3 size: 17 residues. Germline assignment: CDR1 SGHRS and CDR2 YFSETQ. V gave up 4 bases and J gave up 0 bases, with 17 bases separating them. CDR3 sequence (DNA): TGCGCCAGCAGCCCTTACCGGGATCCGAGCTCTGGAAACACCATATATTTT. It encodes CASSPYRDPSSGNTIYF. Supplemented by reference TRBV5-1 and TRBJ1-3, the full variable domain reads KAGVTQTPRYLIKTRGQQVTLSCSPISGHRSVSWYQQTPGQGLQFLFEYFSETQRNKGNFPGRFSGRQFSNSRSEMNVSTLELGDSALYLCASSPYRDPSSGNTIYFGEGSWLTVV.

This rearrangement joins TRBV4-1 to TRBJ2-3; weak D call: TRBD2 (6 bases). V shed 1 base and J shed 6 bases, with 11 bases lying between them. CDR1 and CDR2 from the germline V gene are MGHRA and YSYEKL. The CDR3 sequence is 14 residues long. CDR3 region: CASSQGRGSDTQYF. In nucleotides, the CDR3 is TGCGCCAGCAGCCAAGGGAGGGGTTCTGATACGCAGTATTTT.

This chain uses TRBV28 with TRBJ2-2; D may be TRBD1 (5 bases). Germline V lookup: CDR1 MDHEN, CDR2 SYDVKM. With 0 bases removed from V and 6 bases from J, the gap between germline ends came to 11 bases. This CDR3 is built from 15 residues. DNA of the CDR3: TGTGCCAGCAGTTTATGGGGGCCTAAGGCCGGGGAGCTGTTTTTT. It specifies CASSLWGPKAGELFF.

The chain uses TRBV2 and TRBJ2-1; a possible D gene is TRBD2 (5 bases). The ends were cut back, 0 bases at V and 5 bases at J, with 11 bases in the middle. The CDR3 runs 15 residues. From germline, CDR1 is SNHLY and CDR2 FYNNEI. The CDR3 DNA reads TGTGCCAGCAGTGAAGCTCGGGGAACTCACAATGAGCAGTTCTTC. Encoded protein: CASSEARGTHNEQFF.

This clone showed up just a few times. The rearrangement uses TRBV28 and TRBJ2-7, with TRBD2 matching 12 bases. The CDR3 extends over 14 amino acids. J was trimmed by 3 bases and V by 8 bases; bases with no gene match: 5. Looked up from germline, CDR1 is MDHEN and CDR2 is SYDVKM. CDR3 in amino acids: CASLGLAGRYEQYF. DNA for the CDR3: TGTGCCAGCCTTGGACTAGCGGGGCGCTACGAGCAGTACTTC. The whole variable domain, remainder taken from reference TRBV28 and TRBJ2-7, is DVKVTQSSRYLVKRTGEKVFLECVQDMDHENMFWYRQDPGLGLRLIYFSYDVKMKEKGDIPEGYSVSREKKERFSLILESASTNQTSMYLCASLGLAGRYEQYFGPGTRLTVT.

This clone has just a few counts. The chain combines TRBV30 with TRBJ2-2, with D unclear. V gave up 2 bases and J gave up 3 bases, with 10 bases separating them. The CDR3 consists of 14 residues. Germline assignment: CDR1 GTSNPN and CDR2 SVGIG (reference sequence). CDR3 amino acids: CAWSFTSYTGELFF. The DNA of the CDR3 is TGTGCCTGGAGTTTTACATCGTACACCGGGGAGCTGTTTTTT.

With regard to this clone: At one boundary the junction diverges from the germline segment, which might be a read error. Within the sample, other DNA sequences also encode this same CDR3. The V gene is TRBV2, the J gene TRBJ1-1; 7 bases are shared with TRBD1. The V gene's germline CDR1 is SNHLY and CDR2 FYNNEI. The CDR3 sequence is 15 residues long. CDR3 nucleotides: TGTGCCAGCAGCCCGAGACAGGGCGGGGTAACTGAGGCTTTCTTT. As protein: CASSPRQGGVTEAFF.

The rearrangement links TRBV7-9 to TRBJ1-2; D perhaps matches TRBD1 (6 bases). The V and J ends lost 4 bases and 2 bases respectively, with 14 bases between them. CDR3 size: 15 residues. Germline V lookup: CDR1 SEHNR, CDR2 FQNEAQ (reference sequence). The CDR3 loop is CASSYTLGQNYGYTF. The CDR3, as DNA: TGTGCCAGCAGCTACACCCTCGGACAGAACTATGGCTACACCTTC. Full variable domain (remainder filled in from reference TRBV7-9 and TRBJ1-2): DTGVSQNPRHKITKRGQNVTFRCDPISEHNRLYWYRQTLGQGPEFLTYFQNEAQLEKSRLLSDRFSAERPKGSFSTLEIQRTEQGDSAMYLCASSYTLGQNYGYTFGSGTRLTVV.

This chain uses TRBV10-3 with TRBJ2-2; D might be TRBD2 (5 bases). V lost 8 bases, J lost 8 bases, and 21 bases lay in between. CDR1 and CDR2 from the germline V gene are ENHRY and SYGVKD. CDR3 size: 15 residues. CDR3 sequence (DNA): TGTGCCATCGGGAGATTACAAGGAGAAAGAGGGGAGCTGTTTTTT. Amino acids: CAIGRLQGERGELFF.

This chain links TRBV6-6 with TRBJ1-2; D may be TRBD1 (6 bases). V was shortened by 8 bases and J by 1 base, with 11 bases between the two germline ends. The CDR3 length is 13 residues. Germline CDR1 MNHNY, CDR2 SVGAGI (reference sequence). CDR3 nucleotides: TGTGCCAGCGAACAGGGTGGTAACTATGGCTACACCTTC. It translates to CASEQGGNYGYTF.

The gene calls are TRBV5-1 and TRBJ2-1; 10 nucleotides align to TRBD1. This CDR3 contains 15 residues. Looked up from germline, CDR1 is SGHRS and CDR2 is YFSETQ. Unmatched junction bases numbered 9, after V lost 4 bases and J lost 8 bases. This chain's CDR3 is CASSRGQGLDYEQFF. CDR3 DNA sequence: TGCGCCAGCAGCAGGGGACAGGGGTTGGACTATGAGCAGTTCTTC.

The chain combines TRBV7-8 with TRBJ2-5; 10 bases agree with TRBD1. CDR1 is SGHVS and CDR2 is FQNEAQ in the germline V gene. Trimming took 4 bases from V and 2 from J; bases not matched to a gene: 10. This CDR3 is built from 17 residues. The CDR3: CASSSSMDRGWQETQYF. The DNA of the CDR3 is TGTGCCAGCAGCTCGTCGATGGACAGGGGGTGGCAAGAGACCCAGTACTTC. The full variable domain, completed using reference TRBV7-8 and TRBJ2-5, is GAGVSQSPRYKVAKRGQDVALRCDPISGHVSLFWYQQALGQGPEFLTYFQNEAQLDKSGLPSDRFFAERPEGSVSTLKIQRTQQEDSAVYLCASSSSMDRGWQETQYFGPGTRLLVL.

The chain employs TRBV30 and TRBJ1-1; tentatively, D is TRBD1 (5 bases). Germline V gene sequence: CDR1 GTSNPN, CDR2 SVGIG (reference sequence). V was shortened by 3 bases and J by 5 bases, with 13 bases between the two germline ends. CDR3 length: 13 residues. The CDR3 sequence is CAWSGGVGTEAFF. The DNA of the CDR3 is TGTGCCTGGAGCGGGGGGGTGGGTACTGAAGCTTTCTTT. Complete variable domain (other parts from reference TRBV30 and TRBJ1-1): SQTIHQWPATLVQPVGSPLSLECTVEGTSNPNLYWYRQAAGRGLQLLFYSVGIGQISSEVPQNLSASRPQDRQFILSSKKLLLSDSGFYLCAWSGGVGTEAFFGQGTRLTVV.

The V call is TRBV4-2, the J call TRBJ2-5; the match to TRBD1 covers 8 bases. V dropped 4 bases and J dropped 2; count of bases not matched to a gene: 6. Germline CDR1 and CDR2: LGHNA and YNFKEQ. The CDR3 runs 15 residues. Here the CDR3 DNA reads TGTGCCAGCAGCCTCCAGGGGGCAGAACAAGAGACCCAGTACTTC. Amino acids: CASSLQGAEQETQYF.

This rearrangement joins TRBV19 to TRBJ2-7; 8 bases align to TRBD1. CDR3 size: 14 residues. The germline V gene has CDR1 LNHDA and CDR2 SQIVND (reference sequence). With 5 bases clipped from V and 2 bases from J, the junction kept 5 bases outside the gene matches. The CDR3 loop is CASSPTGATYEQYF. In nucleotides, the CDR3 is TGTGCCAGTAGTCCGACAGGGGCAACCTACGAGCAGTACTTC. Drawing the rest from reference TRBV19 and TRBJ2-7, the complete variable domain is DGGITQSPKYLFRKEGQNVTLSCEQNLNHDAMYWYRQDPGQGLRLIYYSQIVNDFQKGDIAEGYSVSREKKESFPLTVTSAQKNPTAFYLCASSPTGATYEQYFGPGTRLTVT.

The rearrangement joins TRBV9 to TRBJ1-4, with TRBD1 matching over 10 bases. The germline gives CDR1 SGDLS, CDR2 YYNGEE. The V segment lost 3 bases and the J segment 4 bases; nucleotides outside the gene matches: 6. The CDR3 totals 16 residues. Written as DNA, the CDR3 is TGTGCCAGCAGCGAGCGGACAGGGGGGATTAATGAAAAACTGTTTTTT. Translated, it gives CASSERTGGINEKLFF.